The 4 T cell receptor beta chains listed next were all sequenced from one sample in a study of cytomegalovirus exposure and HLA in healthy donors. The PCR employed 60 Vbeta primers together with 13 Jbeta primers. Only in-frame clones appear in the TCRdb table, and some are missing; sequencing was by immunoSEQ multiplex PCR. Here the sample spans about 150,000 clones, just under 65% being singletons. Sequencing was carried out using PBMCs. These receptors were taken from a woman aged 55-69 years in good health and CMV-seropositive.

This clone was detected once. The gene calls are TRBV29-1 and TRBJ1-2, with D tentatively TRBD1 (6 bases). There are 12 residues in the CDR3. Trimming cost V 5 bases and J 9 bases, with 16 bases left between them. CDR1 is SQVTM and CDR2 is ANQGSEA in the germline V gene. Here the CDR3 reads CSVHTEGGSYTF. CDR3 sequence (DNA): TGCAGCGTTCACACGGAAGGGGGTAGCTACACCTTC.

The V and J genes are TRBV10-2 and TRBJ2-7; possibly TRBD2 for D (6 bases). The CDR3 extends over 11 amino acids. The V end was cut by 7 bases, the J end by 6 bases, with 10 bases between. The germline V gene has CDR1 WSHSY and CDR2 SAAADI. The CDR3 nucleotides are TGCGCCAGCATCCTGGGGGGCGAGCAGTACTTC. Protein: CASILGGEQYF.

This sequence joins TRBV5-1 and TRBJ1-4; D is ambiguous. The CDR3 length is 14 residues. The ends were cut back, 6 bases at V and 2 bases at J, with 11 bases in the middle. The germline gives CDR1 SGHRS, CDR2 YFSETQ. Here the CDR3 reads CASNKEGTNEKLFF. The CDR3 DNA reads TGCGCCAGCAACAAGGAGGGTACTAATGAAAAACTGTTTTTT.

This clone was picked up a small number of times. The chain joins TRBV16 to TRBJ2-7, with 7 nucleotides matching TRBD1. The trim removed 4 bases at V and 2 bases at J, leaving 2 bases unmatched. CDR3 length equals 13 residues. Germline V gene lookup returns CDR1 KGHSY and CDR2 FQNENV. CDR3 coding DNA: TGTGCCAGCAGCCGGGACAGCCCCTACGAGCAGTACTTC. Amino acid sequence: CASSRDSPYEQYF.